A single sample is the source of the 2 T cell receptor beta chains below, sequenced in a study of blood T cells in healthy people across ages. A second PCR, run for about 7 to 11 cycles, used a sample-barcoded 5' primer plus a J-beta primer mix. TCRdb used MiXCR to reprocess the 5' RACE reads, holding one entry per CDR3 protein. The sample lists approximately 820,000 distinct CDR3 sequences, approximately 48% occurring once. The sample consisted of blood. The receptors were gathered from a man aged 55 to 70 in good health.

The chain is built from TRBV5-6 and TRBJ1-5, with D tentatively TRBD1 (5 bases). The V gene's germline CDR1 is SGHDT and CDR2 YYEEEE. V lost 1 base and J 4 bases, leaving 15 bases between the germline ends. The CDR3 is made up of 16 amino acids. Here the CDR3 DNA reads TGTGCCAGCAGCTTGTCGGCCCAGGGTAAAAATCAGCCCCAGCATTTT. This encodes CASSLSAQGKNQPQHF. Combining the CDR3 with reference TRBV5-6 and TRBJ1-5 gives the whole variable domain DAGVTQSPTHLIKTRGQQVTLRCSPKSGHDTVSWYQQALGQGPQFIFQYYEEEERQRGNFPDRFSGHQFPNYSSELNVNALLLGDSALYLCASSLSAQGKNQPQHFGDGTRLSIL.

The chain uses TRBV20-1 and TRBJ1-1; D is undetermined. Deletions cut 5 bases from V and 3 bases from J, with 13 bases between. The CDR3 length is 13 residues. Germline V gene lookup returns CDR1 DFQATT and CDR2 SNEGSKA (reference sequence). CDR3 in amino acids: CSAVPGRHTEAFF. DNA of the CDR3: TGCAGTGCTGTACCGGGGAGACACACTGAAGCTTTCTTT.